A selection of T cell receptor beta chains follows, all from one sample in a study of shared clonotypes between healthy human individuals. The repertoire was sequenced with immunoSEQ multiplex PCR; TCRdb's copy has only in-frame clones and lacks some. This repertoire shows 2 million to 3 million clones, 80% to 95% found once; its top ten account for 0.36%. Sequencing was performed on naive CD4+ T cells from PBMCs. The receptors were gathered from a man aged 18 to 30 in good health. Some clones in this sample may be carry-over from other donors' samples. Each CDR3 is given with its conserved first and last residue. Fields, in order: D gene, CDR3 length, V gene, J gene, CDR3 DNA, CDR3 protein. The D gene is left open where the match is weak.

d_gene: TRBD2
len: 14
v_gene: TRBV28
j_gene: TRBJ2-5
CDR3nt: TGTGCCAGCGCTCCGGGAGGGCCTTTGGAGACCCAGTACTTC
CDR3aa: CASAPGGPLETQYF

d_gene: TRBD1
len: 15
v_gene: TRBV25-1
j_gene: TRBJ2-5
CDR3nt: TGTGCCAGCAGTGCAAACAGGGGGCGTCAAGAGACCCAGTACTTC
CDR3aa: CASSANRGRQETQYF

d_gene: -
len: 17
v_gene: TRBV5-6
j_gene: TRBJ2-6
CDR3nt: TGTGCCAGCAGCTTGGTAGGGGGAGGGTTTGGGGCCAACGTCCTGACTTTC
CDR3aa: CASSLVGGGFGANVLTF

d_gene: -
len: 15
v_gene: TRBV5-1
j_gene: TRBJ2-3
CDR3nt: TGCGCCAGCAGCTGGGACACCCGGCCACTTGATACGCAGTATTTT
CDR3aa: CASSWDTRPLDTQYF

d_gene: -
len: 14
v_gene: TRBV7-2
j_gene: TRBJ1-5
CDR3nt: TGTGCCAGCAGCTTAGCTAGCATCAATCAGCCCCAGCATTTT
CDR3aa: CASSLASINQPQHF

d_gene: -
len: 15
v_gene: TRBV5-1
j_gene: TRBJ1-3
CDR3nt: TGCGCCAGCAGCTTGGCCGGGACACCTGGAAACACCATATATTTT
CDR3aa: CASSLAGTPGNTIYF

d_gene: -
len: 15
v_gene: TRBV5-5
j_gene: TRBJ1-2
CDR3nt: TGTGCCAGCAGCCCAGGGTCGGGAAGTAGCTATGGCTACACCTTC
CDR3aa: CASSPGSGSSYGYTF

d_gene: -
len: 13
v_gene: TRBV6-6
j_gene: TRBJ2-7
CDR3nt: TGTGCCAGCAGTTATCGTGATCTCTACGAGCAGTACTTC
CDR3aa: CASSYRDLYEQYF

d_gene: -
len: 12
v_gene: TRBV6-6
j_gene: TRBJ2-7
CDR3nt: TGTGCCAGCAGTACAGCCTCCTACGAGCAGTACTTC
CDR3aa: CASSTASYEQYF

d_gene: -
len: 14
v_gene: TRBV11-2
j_gene: TRBJ1-1
CDR3nt: TGTGCCAGCAGCTTTAGACGGGAGAACACTGAAGCTTTCTTT
CDR3aa: CASSFRRENTEAFF